These T cell receptor beta chains were read from a single sample in a study of graft-versus-host responses after intestinal transplantation. Here immunoSEQ multiplex PCR was the method, and the copy in TCRdb shows in-frame clones only, minus some. This table holds tens of thousands of clones, around 93% found once. Sequencing used PBMCs, obtained 98 days after intestinal transplantation. These receptors were taken from a human patient who received an intestinal transplant, so some T cells may come from the graft donor. Both conserved end residues are part of each CDR3. A D gene is named only where the DNA matches it firmly. Size values are once, few and many counts, or a class for expanded clones, and some rows have none.

abundance	v_gene	j_gene	d_gene	CDR3aa	CDR3nt
.	TRBV2	TRBJ1-5	TRBD1	CASSGTGLWDQPQHF	TGTGCCAGCAGCGGGACAGGACTGTGGGATCAGCCCCAGCATTTT
.	TRBV23-1	TRBJ2-7	.	CASSRWTDLSSYEQYF	TGCGCCAGCAGTCGGTGGACGGACCTTAGCTCCTACGAGCAGTACTTC
once	TRBV7-9	TRBJ2-7	.	CASSLPGGNEQYF	TGTGCCAGCAGCCTCCCCGGAGGTAACGAGCAGTACTTC
.	TRBV7-9	TRBJ1-4	.	CASSLDGGKLFF	TGTGCCAGCAGCTTAGATGGGGGAAAACTGTTTTTT
.	TRBV30	TRBJ2-7	.	CAWSDGHRPEQYF	TGTGCCTGGAGTGATGGGCACAGGCCTGAGCAGTACTTC
.	TRBV6-4	TRBJ2-3	TRBD1	CASSERQGPDTQYF	TGTGCCAGCAGTGAACGACAGGGCCCAGATACGCAGTATTTT
.	TRBV11-2	TRBJ2-7	.	CASSFRTSSSYEQYF	TGTGCCAGCAGCTTCAGGACTTCGAGCTCCTACGAGCAGTACTTC
.	TRBV15	TRBJ2-7	.	CATSRDLRTDPYEQYF	TGTGCCACCAGCAGAGATCTCAGGACAGACCCCTACGAGCAGTACTTC
few	TRBV7-8	TRBJ2-5	TRBD2	CASSLAGTSDQETQYF	TGTGCCAGCAGCTTAGCAGGGACTAGCGACCAAGAGACCCAGTACTTC
.	TRBV5-1	TRBJ1-4	TRBD1	CASSLDPGQANEKLFF	TGCGCCAGCAGCTTGGATCCGGGACAGGCGAATGAAAAACTGTTTTTT
.	TRBV11-2	TRBJ2-1	TRBD1	CATAGQGFNEQFF	TGTGCCACCGCGGGACAGGGATTCAATGAGCAGTTCTTC
.	TRBV21-1	TRBJ2-7	.	CASSKEVRKGTYEQYF	TGTGCCAGCAGCAAAGAAGTAAGGAAGGGGACCTACGAGCAGTACTTC
.	TRBV6-5	TRBJ2-1	TRBD1	CASSRQGREQFF	TGTGCCAGCAGCCGACAGGGTAGGGAGCAGTTCTTC
.	TRBV6-6	TRBJ2-1	TRBD2	CASSLPGLAREQFF	TGTGCCAGCAGTCTTCCCGGACTAGCGCGGGAGCAGTTCTTC
.	TRBV27	TRBJ2-2	.	CASRPPPAGELFF	TGTGCCAGCAGACCTCCCCCAGCCGGGGAGCTGTTTTTT